This TCR beta chain is from a study of cytomegalovirus exposure and HLA in healthy donors. General study points: Reported findings show TCR beta sequences accurately forecast HLA-A and HLA-B alleles in most subjects.

Worth noting for this clone: Its antigen is unknown. Other DNA sequences in this specimen translate into the identical CDR3.

A multiplex PCR was run with 60 Vbeta primers and 13 Jbeta primers. Clones were read by immunoSEQ multiplex PCR, and TCRdb kept only the in-frame ones, dropping some. The sample holds approximately 200,000 clones, roughly 83% seen once. Germline CDR1 GTSNPN, CDR2 SVGIG (reference sequence). V was trimmed by 2 bases and J by 2 bases, leaving 7 bases between them. CDR3 length: 13 amino acids. Sequenced: PBMCs. The source is a girl between 10 and 17 years old in good health and CMV-seronegative. The V call is TRBV30, the J call TRBJ1-5; no firm D call. The CDR3 region is CAWSPGGNQPQHF. Here the CDR3 DNA reads TGTGCCTGGAGTCCCGGGGGCAATCAGCCCCAGCATTTT.